The 5 T cell receptor beta chains presented below share a single source sample, sequenced in a study of shared clonotypes between healthy human individuals. The data were produced by immunoSEQ multiplex PCR, yet TCRdb's version contains in-frame clones alone and is incomplete. This table has more than 2,000,000 clones, just over 90% appearing once. Material for sequencing was naive CD4+ T cells from PBMCs. Subset reported: CD45RA+ positively selected. These receptor sequences come from a man between 18 and 29 years old in good health. Some clones in this sample may be carry-over from other donors' samples.

A single count supports this clone. The chain joins TRBV28 to TRBJ2-3; 7 bases are a match to TRBD2. Germline V lookup: CDR1 MDHEN, CDR2 SYDVKM. V lost 6 bases to trimming and J lost 12 bases; unmatched junction nucleotides: 15. This CDR3 has 14 residues. CDR3 loop: CASRDGFAGVAQYF. As DNA, the CDR3 is TGTGCCAGCAGGGACGGATTCGCGGGAGTGGCTCAGTATTTT.

The chain couples TRBV14 to TRBJ2-7; TRBD1 agrees at 7 bases. Germline lookup yields CDR1 SGHDN and CDR2 FVKESK. This CDR3 spans 15 amino acids. Germline trimming cut 4 bases from V and 1 base from J; bases unmatched to any gene: 7. The chain's CDR3 is CASSRRQGPSYEQYF. The CDR3 DNA reads as TGTGCCAGCAGCCGAAGACAGGGACCTTCCTACGAGCAGTACTTC.

V gene TRBV18 combines with J gene TRBJ1-3, with D possibly TRBD1 on 6 matching bases. This CDR3 is built from 17 residues. V gave up 4 bases and J gave up 3 bases, with 19 bases separating them. Germline V gene lookup returns CDR1 KGHSH and CDR2 LQKENI. The CDR3 loop is CASSLPLRGALGNTIYF. The CDR3 DNA reads as TGTGCCAGCTCACTACCGCTACGGGGGGCGCTTGGAAACACCATATATTTT. The full variable domain, rest sourced from reference TRBV18 and TRBJ1-3, is NAGVMQNPRHLVRRRGQEARLRCSPMKGHSHVYWYRQLPEEGLKFMVYLQKENIIDESGMPKERFSAEFPKEGPSILRIQQVVRGDSAAYFCASSLPLRGALGNTIYFGEGSWLTVV.

The rearrangement uses TRBV5-1 and TRBJ2-7, with a possible D match to TRBD1 (6 bases). Germline lookup yields CDR1 SGHRS and CDR2 YFSETQ. The V gene lost 7 bases and the J gene lost 2 bases, with 16 bases spanning the gap. This CDR3 has 14 amino acids. The CDR3: CASSVTGSTYEQYF. CDR3 in DNA: TGCGCCAGCTCCGTCACAGGGTCTACCTACGAGCAGTACTTC.

The genes are TRBV11-2 and TRBJ2-7; 8 bases map to TRBD2. V lost 1 base to trimming and J lost 9 bases; unmatched junction nucleotides: 2. Germline-derived CDR1 and CDR2 are SGHAT and FQNNGV. CDR3 length: 12 amino acids. The CDR3 spells CASSLVREGQYF. As DNA, the CDR3 is TGTGCCAGCAGCTTAGTACGGGAGGGGCAGTACTTC.